This T cell receptor (beta chain) came from a study of blood T cell repertoires in COVID-19. Germline V gene lookup returns CDR1 SGDLS and CDR2 YYNGEE. Trimming took 0 bases from V and 6 from J, leaving 14 bases between them. The CDR3 is 15 amino acids. Libraries were prepared by immunoSEQ multiplex PCR; TCRdb keeps only in-frame clonotypes and omits some of them. The data contain about 200,000 clones, around 83% of them seen just once; the ten biggest clones take up less than 9.5%. The chain couples TRBV9 to TRBJ2-3; D gene unclear. Sequencing input: peripheral blood. This clonotype originated in an elderly woman with COVID-19, enrolled during active disease. The CDR3 nucleotides are TGTGCCAGCAGCGTAGTCGCGGAAACCCGGGATACGCAGTATTTT. As protein: CASSVVAETRDTQYF.